This T cell receptor beta chain is drawn from a study of OX40 agonist ivuxolimab in advanced cancers. Study-level background: Patients assigned to dose escalation were diagnosed with hepatocellular carcinoma, melanoma, renal cell or head and neck cancer. About 40% of patients had received prior checkpoint inhibitor therapy. Overall study results and limits: No antigen was identified for the clonally expanded peripheral T cells. Normalized T-cell clonal expansion was also low in some nonresponders.

This CDR3 has 15 amino acids. The germline V gene has CDR1 MNHNS and CDR2 SASEGT. The J segment lost 6 bases and the V segment lost 5 bases, leaving 7 bases of the junction unmatched. A remark on this clone: The antigen is unknown.

Sequencing was performed with immunoSEQ multiplex PCR; in TCRdb, only in-frame clones are kept and a portion is missing. The table records over 80,000 clones, about 90% of them present only once. V usage is TRBV6-1 and J usage is TRBJ2-1; 10 bases fit TRBD1. The specimen comprised CD4+ or CD8+ T cells sorted from blood, sampled in a trial of the OX40 agonist ivuxolimab. This receptor was taken from an adult with an advanced solid tumor such as melanoma, head and neck, liver or kidney cancer. The CDR3 sequence is CASSRTGGYRNEQFF. In DNA, the CDR3 is TGTGCCAGCAGTCGGACAGGGGGATATCGCAATGAGCAGTTCTTC.